The 21 T cell receptor beta chains listed next were all sequenced from one sample in a study of cytomegalovirus exposure and HLA in healthy donors. PCR amplification relied on 60 Vbeta primers (plus 13 Jbeta primers). Produced via immunoSEQ multiplex PCR; TCRdb's table is partial and in-frame only. The sample includes some 120,000 clones, around 67% of them seen just once. Input material: PBMCs. These receptors were taken from a woman in her thirties or forties in good health and CMV-seropositive.

This clone was recorded a few times. CDR3 nucleotides: TGTGCCAGCAGCCTCGGGACATCGAACACTGAAGCTTTCTTT. Translated, it gives CASSLGTSNTEAFF. The chain couples TRBV7-2 to TRBJ1-1, with D perhaps matching TRBD1 (6 bases). Trimming pared 5 bases from V and 1 base from J, leaving 11 bases between. Germline V gives CDR1 SGHTA, CDR2 FQGNSA. The length of the CDR3 is 14 residues.

The chain uses TRBV7-2 and TRBJ2-1, with unresolved D. The germline CDR1 and CDR2 sequences are SGHTA and FQGNSA. V lost 5 bases, J lost 1 base, and 12 bases lay in between. This CDR3 has 15 residues. CDR3 nucleotides: TGTGCCAGCAGCCTACCCCGACTGTCCTACAATGAGCAGTTCTTC. Translated, it gives CASSLPRLSYNEQFF.

The chain is built from TRBV28 and TRBJ1-2; D remains unclear. Per germline, CDR1 MDHEN and CDR2 SYDVKM. The CDR3 has 12 amino acids. Trimming shortened V by 8 bases and J by 8 bases, and 15 bases separated the two germline ends. For the CDR3, the DNA is TGTGCCAGCTTGGTCCCCCTCCGGGGCTACACCTTC. Amino acid sequence: CASLVPLRGYTF.

The V call is TRBV10-3, the J call TRBJ1-2; D is ambiguous. Germline CDR1 and CDR2: ENHRY and SYGVKD. V lost 6 bases to trimming and J lost 4 bases, with 15 bases between them. The CDR3 covers 14 residues. The CDR3 is CAIRDIREGYGYTF. Here the CDR3 DNA reads TGTGCCATCAGAGATATTAGGGAGGGCTATGGCTACACCTTC.

Only a few counts were recorded for this clone. The chain links TRBV6-5 to TRBJ1-1, with TRBD1 identical over 7 bases. The CDR3 extends over 15 amino acids. V lost 4 bases and J lost 0; bases outside the gene matches: 5. CDR1 and CDR2 from the germline V gene are MNHEY and SVGAGI. CDR3 in DNA: TGTGCCAGCAGTTCCCTAGGGACAGTGAACACTGAAGCTTTCTTT. Protein: CASSSLGTVNTEAFF.

This rearrangement joins TRBV27 to TRBJ1-6, with TRBD1 identical over 8 bases. This CDR3 comprises 18 residues. The germline V gene encodes CDR1 MNHEY and CDR2 SMNVEV (reference sequence). V lost 5 bases and J lost 8; bases outside the gene matches: 17. CDR3 in amino acids: CASSRKNPGGRDDSPLHF. The CDR3 region has the DNA TGTGCCAGCAGTCGTAAGAATCCAGGGGGCCGGGACGATTCACCCCTCCACTTT.

The chain has TRBV25-1 and TRBJ1-1; perhaps TRBD1 as D (6 bases). The germline gives CDR1 MGHDK, CDR2 SYGVNS. The CDR3 sequence is 14 residues long. The V end lost 5 bases, the J end lost 3 bases, and 13 bases lay between the germline ends. DNA for the CDR3: TGTGCCAGCAGTCAGGGACATTTGTACACTGAAGCTTTCTTT. Residues: CASSQGHLYTEAFF. Looking up the rest from reference TRBV25-1 and TRBJ1-1 gives the full variable domain: EADIYQTPRYLVIGTGKKITLECSQTMGHDKMYWYQQDPGMELHLIHYSYGVNSTEKGDLSSESTVSRIRTEHFPLTLESARPSHTSQYLCASSQGHLYTEAFFGQGTRLTVV.

The genes are TRBV29-1 and TRBJ1-2; tentative D call: TRBD1 (6 bases). CDR3 length equals 14 residues. CDR1 is SQVTM and CDR2 is ANQGSEA in the germline V gene. V lost 4 bases and J 1 base, leaving 13 bases between the germline ends. Here the CDR3 reads CSVVRPGVNYGYTF. CDR3 nucleotides: TGCAGCGTTGTTAGGCCAGGGGTTAACTATGGCTACACCTTC.

In its sample, this clone was seen once. V usage is TRBV7-3 and J usage is TRBJ1-1, with no clear D. V was trimmed by 4 bases and J by 0 bases, leaving 6 bases between them. Germline-derived CDR1 and CDR2 are SGHTA and FQGTGA. This CDR3 contains 13 residues. Here the CDR3 reads CASSSYLNTEAFF. CDR3 nucleotides: TGTGCCAGCAGCTCTTATTTGAACACTGAAGCTTTCTTT.

As regards this clone: Germline and junction disagree at one end, which may indicate a read error. V usage is TRBV27 and J usage is TRBJ2-1, with D tentatively TRBD1 (6 bases). The CDR3 extends over 14 amino acids. The germline V gene encodes CDR1 MNHEY and CDR2 SMNVEV (reference sequence). DNA for the CDR3: TGTGCCAGCAGTCCCAGGGGAGCTTACAATGGGCAGTTCTTC. It yields the protein CASSPRGAYNGQFF.

The rearrangement links TRBV5-1 to TRBJ2-2, with 10 bases identical to TRBD2. The germline V gene has CDR1 SGHRS and CDR2 YFSETQ. This CDR3 spans 16 amino acids. V trimming: 6 bases; J trimming: 1 base; junction bases outside the gene matches: 6. CDR3 amino acids: CASTRLAGVNTGELFF. In DNA, the CDR3 is TGCGCCAGCACCCGGCTAGCGGGAGTGAACACCGGGGAGCTGTTTTTT.

The V and J genes are TRBV6-1 and TRBJ2-7; tentatively, D is TRBD2 (5 bases). With 5 bases removed from V and 6 bases from J, the gap between germline ends came to 17 bases. Germline values: CDR1 MNHNS, CDR2 SASEGT. The CDR3 has 14 residues. As DNA, the CDR3 is TGTGCCAGCAGTCCATCGAGTCTAGCTTCCGAGCAGTACTTC. This sequence encodes CASSPSSLASEQYF.

In this sample, this clone turned up a few times. V is TRBV28 and J is TRBJ1-2; D gene unclear. The CDR3 runs to 14 residues. V was trimmed by 2 bases and J by 5 bases, leaving 12 bases between them. Germline V CDR1 and CDR2: MDHEN, SYDVKM. The CDR3 DNA reads TGTGCCAGCAGTTTAGGGAGTCGGGGTTATGGCTACACCTTC. This translates into CASSLGSRGYGYTF.

The CDR3 loop is CASSPISSATSGDYNEQFF. In nucleotides, the CDR3 is TGTGCCAGCAGCCCAATTTCGAGCGCAACTAGCGGAGATTACAATGAGCAGTTCTTC. The chain employs TRBV7-9 and TRBJ2-1, with 8 nucleotides matching TRBD2. The V and J ends lost 5 bases and 4 bases, in that order; junction bases with no gene match: 19. The CDR3 spans 19 residues. Germline V gives CDR1 SEHNR, CDR2 FQNEAQ (reference sequence).

The chain carries TRBV7-2 and TRBJ2-4; tentatively, D is TRBD2 (5 bases). Trimming removed 2 bases at V and 6 bases at J, with 11 bases between. The CDR3 sequence is 14 residues long. Germline assignment: CDR1 SGHTA and CDR2 FQGNSA. The DNA of the CDR3 is TGTGCCAGCAGCTTAACTCCTAGCTCAAACATTCAGTACTTC. Protein product: CASSLTPSSNIQYF. Full variable domain (outside the CDR3, taken from reference TRBV7-2 and TRBJ2-4): GAGVSQSPSNKVTEKGKDVELRCDPISGHTALYWYRQSLGQGLEFLIYFQGNSAPDKSGLPSDRFSAERTGGSVSTLTIQRTQQEDSAVYLCASSLTPSSNIQYFGAGTRLSVL.

This clone was observed a single time. The genes are TRBV7-2 and TRBJ1-1; D perhaps matches TRBD1 (5 bases). The germline V gene encodes CDR1 SGHTA and CDR2 FQGNSA. This CDR3 contains 12 residues. V lost 4 bases, J lost 4 bases, and 7 bases lay in between. Written as DNA, the CDR3 is TGTGCCAGCAGCTCAGGGCTCACTGAAGCTTTCTTT. This codes for CASSSGLTEAFF.

The CDR3 loop is CASSPRLVISGANVLTF. The CDR3 nucleotides read TGCGCCAGCAGCCCAAGGCTAGTGATCTCTGGGGCCAACGTCCTGACTTTC. The V gene is TRBV5-1, the J gene TRBJ2-6; D is unresolved. This CDR3 spans 17 amino acids. V lost 4 bases and J lost 0, with 14 bases in between. Germline V gene data show CDR1 as SGHRS and CDR2 as YFSETQ.

The chain employs TRBV10-3 and TRBJ1-5; the D gene is possibly TRBD1 (5 bases). The CDR3 totals 15 residues. Germline V gene lookup returns CDR1 ENHRY and CDR2 SYGVKD. Trimming removed 3 bases from V and 0 bases from J, with 9 bases in between. In DNA form, the CDR3 reads TGTGCCATCAGTGACCTAGACAGTAGCAATCAGCCCCAGCATTTT. This gives the protein CAISDLDSSNQPQHF.

The V gene is TRBV11-2, the J gene TRBJ1-5, with 7 positions matching TRBD1. CDR1 is SGHAT and CDR2 is FQNNGV in the germline V gene. The CDR3 totals 15 residues. The V segment lost 4 bases and the J segment 4 bases; nucleotides outside the gene matches: 7. The CDR3 protein is CASSSPWDRNQPQHF. The CDR3 coding sequence is TGTGCCAGCAGCTCACCCTGGGACAGAAATCAGCCCCAGCATTTT.

The chain has TRBV5-1 and TRBJ1-6, with D unresolved. Per germline, CDR1 SGHRS and CDR2 YFSETQ. Trimming took off 4 bases at V and 9 bases at J, with 11 bases between the two ends. This CDR3 spans 13 amino acids. The CDR3 sequence is CASSLERSSPLHF. The DNA for the CDR3 is TGCGCCAGCAGCCTAGAAAGGAGTTCACCCCTCCACTTT.

This clone was counted a few times. The genes are TRBV18 and TRBJ2-2; D may be TRBD1 (6 bases). CDR1 is KGHSH, CDR2 LQKENI, per germline. CDR3 length equals 14 residues. The V end lost 6 bases, the J end lost 4 bases, and 12 bases lay between the germline ends. CDR3 sequence reads: CASSTNRATGELFF. Here the CDR3 DNA reads TGTGCCAGCTCCACAAACAGGGCCACCGGGGAGCTGTTTTTT.